Listed below are T cell receptor beta chains from one sample, sequenced in a study of human T cells and chemical hapten exposure. One entry per CDR3 protein results from TCRdb running MiXCR on the RACE reads. This sample has 280,000 or so distinct CDR3 sequences; roughly 7.4% occur once, and the top ten carry more than 0.95%. The sample in question was whole blood, obtained in connection with sensitization to the hapten diphenylcyclopropenone (DPC). These receptors all stem from a young man with alopecia areata. Some clones in this sample may be carry-over from other donors' samples. The CDR3 runs from the conserved cysteine through the conserved F or W. Fields, in order: J gene, V gene, D gene, clone size, CDR3 protein, CDR3 DNA. The D gene is left open where the match is weak. Size tells how often a clone was seen (once, few, many) or the class of an expanded clone, and some rows leave it out.

TRBJ1-2 | TRBV6-6 | TRBD1 | . | CASRWKTGDNYGYTF | TGTGCCAGCAGATGGAAAACAGGGGACAACTATGGCTACACCTTC
TRBJ1-4 | TRBV24-1 | . | many | CATSRAINEKLFF | TGTGCCACCAGCCGGGCCATTAATGAAAAACTGTTTTTT
TRBJ1-5 | TRBV7-2 | . | . | CASSFTGLGQPQHF | TGTGCCAGCAGCTTTACAGGTTTGGGGCAGCCCCAGCATTTT
TRBJ2-3 | TRBV6-5 | . | many | CASSYGGRADTQYF | TGTGCCAGCAGTTATGGGGGGCGAGCAGATACGCAGTATTTT
TRBJ2-7 | TRBV4-1 | TRBD2 | . | CASSRGSGASYEQYF | TGCGCCAGCAGTCGTGGTAGCGGGGCCTCCTACGAGCAGTACTTC
TRBJ1-6 | TRBV7-2 | . | many | CASRQNYNSPLHF | TGTGCCAGTCGACAGAACTATAATTCACCCCTCCACTTT
TRBJ2-4 | TRBV28 | . | many | CASSSLLDIQYF | TGTGCCAGCAGTTCTCTATTGGACATTCAGTACTTC
TRBJ1-2 | TRBV7-9 | TRBD1 | . | CASSRISRGRWGYTF | TGTGCCAGCAGCCGGATAAGCAGGGGGCGCTGGGGCTACACCTTC
TRBJ1-5 | TRBV4-1 | . | few | CASSRTVQSNQPQHF | TGCGCCAGCAGCCGGACAGTCCAGAGCAATCAGCCCCAGCATTTT
TRBJ2-1 | TRBV3-1 | . | . | CASSRLTEEQFF | TGTGCCAGCAGCCGTCTTACAGAAGAGCAGTTCTTC
TRBJ2-1 | TRBV7-6 | . | . | CASSLALQNNEQFF | TGTGCCAGCAGCTTAGCGCTACAGAACAATGAGCAGTTCTTC
TRBJ2-3 | TRBV20-1 | TRBD1 | few | CSAGDRGNTDTQYF | TGCAGTGCTGGAGACAGGGGCAACACAGATACGCAGTATTTT
TRBJ1-5 | TRBV20-1 | . | many | CSASSPNQPQHF | TGCAGTGCTAGCAGTCCTAATCAGCCCCAGCATTTT
TRBJ1-6 | TRBV20-1 | TRBD1 | many | CSAGTGHNSPLHF | TGCAGTGCGGGGACAGGCCACAATTCACCCCTCCACTTT
TRBJ2-1 | TRBV5-5 | TRBD1 | . | CASSLLGGDEQFF | TGTGCCAGCAGCTTGTTAGGGGGCGATGAGCAGTTCTTC
TRBJ2-1 | TRBV10-2 | TRBD1 | . | CASSEDRVMDEQFF | TGCGCCAGCAGTGAGGACAGGGTTATGGATGAGCAGTTCTTC
TRBJ2-3 | TRBV29-1 | TRBD2 | . | CSVWGGLTDTQYF | TGCAGCGTCTGGGGGGGGTTAACAGATACGCAGTATTTT
TRBJ1-2 | TRBV29-1 | . | few | CSVEDLRDRSYGYTF | TGCAGCGTTGAAGATCTACGTGACAGGAGCTATGGCTACACCTTC
TRBJ2-5 | TRBV4-3 | . | few | CASSQGPRALIAETQYF | TGCGCCAGCAGCCAAGGCCCCCGGGCCCTAATCGCGGAGACCCAGTACTTC
TRBJ1-5 | TRBV15 | . | . | CATSRARTGNQPQHF | TGTGCCACCAGCAGAGCTCGGACAGGCAATCAGCCCCAGCATTTT
TRBJ2-3 | TRBV11-2 | TRBD2 | few | CASSPTRTSLPDTQYF | TGTGCCAGCAGCCCAACCCGGACTAGCCTCCCAGATACGCAGTATTTT
TRBJ2-2 | TRBV18 | TRBD1 | . | CASSPGQGNEELFF | TGTGCCAGCTCTCCGGGACAGGGGAATGAGGAGCTGTTTTTT